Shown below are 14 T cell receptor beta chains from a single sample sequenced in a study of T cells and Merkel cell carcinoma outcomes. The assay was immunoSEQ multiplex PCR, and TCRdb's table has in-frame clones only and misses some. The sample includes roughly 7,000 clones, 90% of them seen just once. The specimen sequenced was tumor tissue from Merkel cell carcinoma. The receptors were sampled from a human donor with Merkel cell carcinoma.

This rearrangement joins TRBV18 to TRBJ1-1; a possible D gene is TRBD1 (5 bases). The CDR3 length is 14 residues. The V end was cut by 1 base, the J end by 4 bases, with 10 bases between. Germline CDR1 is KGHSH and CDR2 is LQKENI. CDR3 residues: CASSPRGEVTEAFF. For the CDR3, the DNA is TGTGCCAGCTCACCACGAGGGGAGGTCACTGAAGCTTTCTTT. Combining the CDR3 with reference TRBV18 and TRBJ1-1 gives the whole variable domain NAGVMQNPRHLVRRRGQEARLRCSPMKGHSHVYWYRQLPEEGLKFMVYLQKENIIDESGMPKERFSAEFPKEGPSILRIQQVVRGDSAAYFCASSPRGEVTEAFFGQGTRLTVV.

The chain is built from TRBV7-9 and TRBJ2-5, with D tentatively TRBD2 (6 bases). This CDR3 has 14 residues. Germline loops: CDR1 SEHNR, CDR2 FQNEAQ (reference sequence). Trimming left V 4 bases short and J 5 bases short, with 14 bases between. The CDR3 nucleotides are TGTGCCAGCAGCTACGACGGGGAGGTGGAGACCCAGTACTTC. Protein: CASSYDGEVETQYF.

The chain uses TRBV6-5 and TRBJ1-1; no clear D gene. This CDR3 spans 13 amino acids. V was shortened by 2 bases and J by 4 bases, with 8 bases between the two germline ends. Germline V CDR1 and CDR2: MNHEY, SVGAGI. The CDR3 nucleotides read TGTGCCAGCAGTTACAGGGTATTCACTGAAGCTTTCTTT. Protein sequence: CASSYRVFTEAFF.

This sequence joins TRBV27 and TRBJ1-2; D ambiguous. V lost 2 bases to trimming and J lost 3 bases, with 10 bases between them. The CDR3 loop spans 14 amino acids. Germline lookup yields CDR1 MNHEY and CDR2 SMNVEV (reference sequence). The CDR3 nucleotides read TGTGCCAGCAGTTTAGGAGGACGGTACTATGGCTACACCTTC. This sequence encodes CASSLGGRYYGYTF.

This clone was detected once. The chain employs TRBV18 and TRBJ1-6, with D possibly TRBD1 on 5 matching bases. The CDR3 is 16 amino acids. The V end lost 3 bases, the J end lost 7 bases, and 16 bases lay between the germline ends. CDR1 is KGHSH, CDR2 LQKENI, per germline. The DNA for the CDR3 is TGTGCCAGCTCACCGAATTGGGTGCAGGGAAATTCACCCCTCCACTTT. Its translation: CASSPNWVQGNSPLHF.

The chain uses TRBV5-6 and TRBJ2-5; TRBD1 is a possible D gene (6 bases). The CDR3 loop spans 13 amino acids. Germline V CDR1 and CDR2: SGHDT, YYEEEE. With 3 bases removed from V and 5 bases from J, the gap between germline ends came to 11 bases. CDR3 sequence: CASSSGERETQYF. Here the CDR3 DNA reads TGTGCCAGCAGCTCAGGGGAGAGGGAGACCCAGTACTTC.

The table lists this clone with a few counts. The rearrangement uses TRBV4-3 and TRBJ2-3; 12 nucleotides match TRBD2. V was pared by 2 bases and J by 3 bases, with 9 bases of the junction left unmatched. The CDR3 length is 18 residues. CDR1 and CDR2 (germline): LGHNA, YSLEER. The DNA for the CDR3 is TGCGCCAGCAGCCAACGTCTAGCGGGGGGGCCGGCAACAGATACGCAGTATTTT. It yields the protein CASSQRLAGGPATDTQYF.

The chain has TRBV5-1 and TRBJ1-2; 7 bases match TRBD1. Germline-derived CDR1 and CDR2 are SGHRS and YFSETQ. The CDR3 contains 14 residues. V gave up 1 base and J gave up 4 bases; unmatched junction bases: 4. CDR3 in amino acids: CASSLLPGGYGYTF. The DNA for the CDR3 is TGCGCCAGCAGCTTGCTTCCAGGGGGCTATGGCTACACCTTC.

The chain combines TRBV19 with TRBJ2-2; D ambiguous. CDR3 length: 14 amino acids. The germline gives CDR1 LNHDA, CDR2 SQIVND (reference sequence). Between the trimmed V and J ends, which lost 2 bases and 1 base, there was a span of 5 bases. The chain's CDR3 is CASSISLNTGELFF. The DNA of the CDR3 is TGTGCCAGTAGTATATCGTTGAACACCGGGGAGCTGTTTTTT.

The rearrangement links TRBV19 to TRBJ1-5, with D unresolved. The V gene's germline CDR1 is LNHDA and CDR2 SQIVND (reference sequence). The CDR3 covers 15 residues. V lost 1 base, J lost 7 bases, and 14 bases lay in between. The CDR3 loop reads CASSIAAGVRQPQHF. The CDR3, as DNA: TGTGCCAGTAGTATAGCGGCCGGGGTGAGACAGCCCCAGCATTTT.

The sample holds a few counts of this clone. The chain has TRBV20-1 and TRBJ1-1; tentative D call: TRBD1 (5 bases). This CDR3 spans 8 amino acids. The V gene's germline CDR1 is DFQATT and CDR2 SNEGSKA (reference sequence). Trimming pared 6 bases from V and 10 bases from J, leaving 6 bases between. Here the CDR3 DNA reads TGCAGTGCGGGGGGAGCTTTCTTT. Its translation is CSAGGAFF.

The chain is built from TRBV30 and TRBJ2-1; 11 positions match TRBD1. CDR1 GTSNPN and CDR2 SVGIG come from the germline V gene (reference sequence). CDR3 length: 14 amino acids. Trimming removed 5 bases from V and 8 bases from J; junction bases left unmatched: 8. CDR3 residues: CAWSLGQGAYEQFF. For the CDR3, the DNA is TGTGCCTGGTCCCTCGGACAGGGGGCCTATGAGCAGTTCTTC.

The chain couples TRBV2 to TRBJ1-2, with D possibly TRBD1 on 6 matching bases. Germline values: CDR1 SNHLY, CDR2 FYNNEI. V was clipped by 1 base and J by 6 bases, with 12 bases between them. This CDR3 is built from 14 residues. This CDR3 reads CASSEVGQSHGYTF. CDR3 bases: TGTGCCAGCAGTGAAGTTGGACAGAGCCATGGCTACACCTTC. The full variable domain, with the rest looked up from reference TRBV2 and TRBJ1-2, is EPEVTQTPSHQVTQMGQEVILRCVPISNHLYFYWYRQILGQKVEFLVSFYNNEISEKSEIFDDQFSVERPDGSNFTLKIRSTKLEDSAMYFCASSEVGQSHGYTFGSGTRLTVV.

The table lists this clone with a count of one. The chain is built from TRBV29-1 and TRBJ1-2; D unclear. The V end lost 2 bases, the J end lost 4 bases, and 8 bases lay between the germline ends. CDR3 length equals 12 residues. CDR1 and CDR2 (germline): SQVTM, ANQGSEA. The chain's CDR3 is CSVEYLSYGYTF. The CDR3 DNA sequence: TGCAGCGTTGAATACTTATCCTATGGCTACACCTTC.